This paragraph covers one T cell receptor beta chain sequence. The antigen is not known. These data come from a study of vaccination effects on CD4 cells after COVID-19. The CDR3 is made up of 11 amino acids. Germline CDR1 and CDR2: DFQATT and SNEGSKA (reference sequence). V was clipped by 1 base and J by 8 bases, with 6 bases between them. General study findings and limits: Clones of infection and vaccine origin contracted markedly late after vaccination. Healthy vaccinees had only 1 of 255 vaccine-induced clones cross-react with common cold coronaviruses. No early post-infection timepoints were available in the study, which also included few convalescent patients.

It was after around 10 days of culture that CD4+ T cells were isolated. Two doses of either BNT162b2 or mRNA-1273 were given to each participant. Vaccinated participants had no history of SARS-CoV-2 infection and tested negative for nucleocapsid antibodies. Assay used: immunoSEQ multiplex PCR; TCRdb lists only in-frame clones, some missing. Of approximately 70,000 clones listed, roughly 75% are singletons. The sequence derives from a human donor who received a COVID-19 vaccine. The chain joins TRBV20-1 to TRBJ1-5; D call uncertain. The material sequenced was CD4+ T cells from PBMCs cultured without peptide, taken after COVID-19 vaccination. For the CDR3, the DNA is TGCAGTGCTAGAGTCGGGGAGCCCCAGCATTTT. The encoded protein is CSARVGEPQHF.